These 15 T cell receptor beta chains were sequenced from one sample in a study of cytomegalovirus exposure and HLA in healthy donors. Produced via immunoSEQ multiplex PCR; TCRdb's table is partial and in-frame only. The data contain about 98,000 clones, roughly 84% of them singletons. Sequenced input: PBMCs. The receptors here all came from a man in his late teens or twenties in good health and CMV-seropositive.

The V and J genes are TRBV4-3 and TRBJ2-3; D not certain. Trimming took 0 bases from V and 0 from J, leaving 13 bases between them. Looked up from germline, CDR1 is LGHNA and CDR2 is YSLEER. The CDR3 covers 17 residues. The CDR3 region has the DNA TGCGCCAGCAGCCAAGATACAGCCGCTTCTAGCACAGATACGCAGTATTTT. It translates to CASSQDTAASSTDTQYF.

The chain combines TRBV7-3 with TRBJ2-5; 7 bases fit TRBD2. Trimming cost V 5 bases and J 1 base; bases outside gene matches: 19. CDR1 is SGHTA, CDR2 FQGTGA, per germline. This CDR3 has 19 amino acids. As DNA, the CDR3 is TGTGCCAGCAGCCCCATTGGATATCCAGCGGGAACCCTCCAAGAGACCCAGTACTTC. Its protein is CASSPIGYPAGTLQETQYF.

This clone has more than one count but fewer than ten. The rearrangement links TRBV6-1 to TRBJ2-2; tentatively, D is TRBD1 (6 bases). Germline V CDR1 and CDR2: MNHNS, SASEGT. This CDR3 is 15 amino acids long. V shed 8 bases and J shed 1 base, with 14 bases lying between them. The CDR3 sequence is CASWRGGQNTGELFF. The CDR3 DNA follows: TGTGCCAGCTGGAGAGGGGGACAGAACACCGGGGAGCTGTTTTTT.

The chain uses TRBV7-9 and TRBJ1-6; D is possibly TRBD1 (6 bases). Per the germline V gene, CDR1 is SEHNR and CDR2 is FQNEAQ (reference sequence). Trimming left V 5 bases short and J 7 bases short, with 15 bases between. The CDR3 runs to 15 residues. The CDR3 sequence is CASSKGQPPNSPLHF. CDR3 DNA sequence: TGTGCCAGCAGCAAAGGACAGCCCCCAAATTCACCCCTCCACTTT.

The chain couples TRBV7-2 to TRBJ2-2; TRBD1 aligns across 12 bases. V shed 5 bases and J 3 bases; nucleotides not matched to a gene: 4. This CDR3 comprises 16 residues. The germline CDR1 and CDR2 sequences are SGHTA and FQGNSA. This CDR3 is CASSTRDRGHTGELFF. CDR3 in DNA: TGTGCCAGCAGCACCCGGGACAGGGGGCACACCGGGGAGCTGTTTTTT.

J is TRBJ1-1 and V is TRBV11-2, with 9 bases identical to TRBD1. This CDR3 has 15 residues. With V trimmed by 0 bases and J by 11 bases, 10 bases remained unmatched. The germline V gene encodes CDR1 SGHAT and CDR2 FQNNGV. CDR3 sequence: CASSLDNPTGGGAFF. For the CDR3, the DNA is TGTGCCAGCAGCTTAGATAATCCCACAGGGGGCGGGGCTTTCTTT.

V usage is TRBV27 and J usage is TRBJ2-2; 7 bases are shared with TRBD1. The CDR3 length is 18 residues. V shed 3 bases and J 6 bases; nucleotides not matched to a gene: 16. Per germline, CDR1 MNHEY and CDR2 SMNVEV (reference sequence). The DNA of the CDR3 is TGTGCCAGCAGTTTTTGGGACAGCCCGAGGGTGACGCCCGGGGAGCTGTTTTTT. It yields the protein CASSFWDSPRVTPGELFF.

The chain couples TRBV6-5 to TRBJ2-7; TRBD1 matches 11 bases. Per germline, CDR1 MNHEY and CDR2 SVGAGI. This CDR3 comprises 14 residues. V shed 2 bases, J shed 3 bases, and the junction held 0 bases outside the gene matches. Here the CDR3 DNA reads TGTGCCAGCAGTTACGGGACAGGGGGCTACGAGCAGTACTTC. Protein sequence: CASSYGTGGYEQYF.

The chain is built from TRBV28 and TRBJ1-1; 10 bases map to TRBD1. Germline CDR1 reads MDHEN; CDR2 reads SYDVKM. The trim removed 5 bases at V and 5 bases at J, leaving 8 bases unmatched. The CDR3 extends over 15 amino acids. This chain's CDR3 is CASSTWDRGGTEAFF. CDR3 coding DNA: TGTGCCAGCAGTACCTGGGACAGGGGAGGTACTGAAGCTTTCTTT.

This chain links TRBV28 with TRBJ1-4; a possible D gene is TRBD1 (5 bases). Germline CDR1 MDHEN, CDR2 SYDVKM. Trimming shortened V by 1 base and J by 8 bases, and 5 bases separated the two germline ends. The CDR3 extends over 12 amino acids. The DNA for the CDR3 is TGTGCCAGCAGTTTATACAGGGAAAAACTGTTTTTT. Its protein product is CASSLYREKLFF.

This chain joins TRBV11-3 and TRBJ2-3; TRBD2 might be the D (5 bases). Germline CDR1 SGHNT, CDR2 YENEEA. The CDR3 has 14 amino acids. The V end was cut by 0 bases, the J end by 1 base, with 5 bases between. The CDR3 spells CASSLDGGTDTQYF. CDR3 coding DNA: TGTGCCAGCAGCTTAGACGGGGGCACAGATACGCAGTATTTT.

Of note for this clone: One junction end does not reproduce the germline sequence, and a read error may be involved. The gene calls are TRBV6-1 and TRBJ1-2; TRBD1 is a possible D gene (6 bases). CDR3 length equals 14 residues. Germline V gene data show CDR1 as MNHNS and CDR2 as SASEGT. CDR3 sequence: CASSADRTLTQRFF. CDR3 nucleotides: TGTGCCAGCTCGGCGGACAGAACCCTAACCCAAAGGTTTTTC.

The chain links TRBV28 to TRBJ2-5; a possible D gene is TRBD2 (6 bases). Per the germline V gene, CDR1 is MDHEN and CDR2 is SYDVKM. This CDR3 has 15 residues. With 1 base removed from V and 2 bases from J, the gap between germline ends came to 11 bases. CDR3 protein: CASSLSSSAQETQYF. As DNA, the CDR3 is TGTGCCAGCAGTTTATCGTCTAGCGCACAAGAGACCCAGTACTTC.

This clone appeared a single time. For the CDR3, the DNA is TGTGCCAGCAGCTTAGCGCCCACAGGAGTAGCATCAGGGGAGCAGTTCTTC. Its translation: CASSLAPTGVASGEQFF. The V call is TRBV7-2, the J call TRBJ2-1; D may be TRBD1 (5 bases). From germline, CDR1 is SGHTA and CDR2 FQGNSA. This CDR3 comprises 17 residues. V was pared by 0 bases and J by 10 bases, with 22 bases between.

The chain couples TRBV6-5 to TRBJ2-5; 8 bases agree with TRBD2. V gave up 2 bases and J gave up 3 bases; unmatched junction bases: 8. The CDR3 is 16 residues long. The germline gives CDR1 MNHEY, CDR2 SVGAGI. The CDR3 DNA is TGTGCCAGCAGTTACAATCGGGGGGGCCCGGAAGAGACCCAGTACTTC. Its protein product is CASSYNRGGPEETQYF.